The 32 T cell receptor beta chains in this list originate from one sample, sequenced in a study of T cell responses to AZD1222 COVID-19 vaccine. Clones were read by immunoSEQ multiplex PCR, and TCRdb kept only the in-frame ones, dropping some. The sample carries 150,000 to 200,000 clones, more than 85% recorded once. This specimen was peripheral blood, taken on day 0 of AZD1222 vaccination. These receptors all stem from an adult in good health.

V usage is TRBV19 and J usage is TRBJ1-2; D is unresolved. The CDR3 has 13 residues. Trimming pared 6 bases from V and 4 bases from J, leaving 12 bases between. Germline values: CDR1 LNHDA, CDR2 SQIVND (reference sequence). In DNA form, the CDR3 reads TGTGCCAGTAGCAATACTGGCCCCTATGGCTACACCTTC. Encoded protein: CASSNTGPYGYTF.

The chain couples TRBV11-3 to TRBJ1-1, with TRBD1 identical over 7 bases. Looked up from germline, CDR1 is SGHNT and CDR2 is YENEEA. The CDR3 runs 13 residues. Trimming at V came to 5 bases and at J to 9 bases, leaving 9 bases not matched to a gene. The CDR3 protein is CASSPDRPRKAFF. As DNA, the CDR3 is TGTGCCAGCAGCCCGGACAGGCCCAGAAAAGCTTTCTTT. Full variable domain (outside the CDR3, taken from reference TRBV11-3 and TRBJ1-1): EAGVVQSPRYKIIEKKQPVAFWCNPISGHNTLYWYLQNLGQGPELLIRYENEEAVDDSQLPKDRFSAERLKGVDSTLKIQPAELGDSAVYLCASSPDRPRKAFFGQGTRLTVV.

V gene TRBV19 combines with J gene TRBJ2-3, with 15 bases that match TRBD2. J gave up 4 bases and V 7 bases, and 6 bases lay outside the gene matches. The CDR3 is 16 residues long. The V gene's germline CDR1 is LNHDA and CDR2 SQIVND (reference sequence). The CDR3 protein is CASTPGLAGGADTQYF. CDR3 coding DNA: TGTGCCAGTACCCCCGGACTAGCGGGAGGGGCAGATACGCAGTATTTT.

The rearrangement joins TRBV9 to TRBJ2-1, with 7 bases identical to TRBD2. The length of the CDR3 is 12 residues. Germline CDR1 reads SGDLS; CDR2 reads YYNGEE. The junction had 4 bases not matched to a gene; V was cut back by 3 bases and J by 10 bases. The CDR3 is CASSGARGEQFF. In DNA, the CDR3 is TGTGCCAGCAGCGGGGCGCGGGGGGAGCAGTTCTTC. Full variable domain (rest looked up from reference TRBV9 and TRBJ2-1): DSGVTQTPKHLITATGQRVTLRCSPRSGDLSVYWYQQSLDQGLQFLIQYYNGEERAKGNILERFSAQQFPDLHSELNLSSLELGDSALYFCASSGARGEQFFGPGTRLTVL.

V usage is TRBV27 and J usage is TRBJ2-7; no firm D call. Trimming pared 5 bases from V and 0 bases from J, leaving 11 bases between. The CDR3 contains 14 residues. Germline V gene data show CDR1 as MNHEY and CDR2 as SMNVEV (reference sequence). As DNA, the CDR3 is TGTGCCAGCAGTCCCCGGGCTAGCTCCTACGAGCAGTACTTC. It translates to CASSPRASSYEQYF.

J is TRBJ1-4 and V is TRBV30, with 7 nucleotides matching TRBD1. Losses at the gene ends were 0 bases for V and 7 bases for J; bases not matched to a gene: 5. This CDR3 has 14 amino acids. The V gene's germline CDR1 is GTSNPN and CDR2 SVGIG (reference sequence). CDR3 in DNA: TGTGCCTGGAGTGTACTAGGGGGCGGTGAAAAACTGTTTTTT. The encoded protein is CAWSVLGGGEKLFF. Combining the CDR3 with reference TRBV30 and TRBJ1-4 gives the whole variable domain SQTIHQWPATLVQPVGSPLSLECTVEGTSNPNLYWYRQAAGRGLQLLFYSVGIGQISSEVPQNLSASRPQDRQFILSSKKLLLSDSGFYLCAWSVLGGGEKLFFGSGTQLSVL.

The V call is TRBV12-3 or TRBV12-4, the J call TRBJ1-2; D unclear. The CDR3 sequence is 13 residues long. With 7 bases removed from V and 2 bases from J, the gap between germline ends came to 11 bases. Here the CDR3 DNA reads TGTGCCAGCATCCTGACGGGGAACTATGGCTACACCTTC. This gives the protein CASILTGNYGYTF.

The V gene is TRBV28, the J gene TRBJ1-1, with D unresolved. CDR1 is MDHEN and CDR2 is SYDVKM in the germline V gene. Trimming left V 1 base short and J 3 bases short, with 9 bases between. This CDR3 has 14 amino acids. The CDR3 region has the DNA TGTGCCAGCAGTTTATTCTCGGGGTACACTGAAGCTTTCTTT. It yields the protein CASSLFSGYTEAFF.

The chain carries TRBV7-7 and TRBJ2-3; 8 nucleotides agree with TRBD1. V lost 5 bases and J lost 4; bases outside the gene matches: 5. This CDR3 region has 14 residues. The germline gives CDR1 SSHAT, CDR2 FNYEAQ (reference sequence). The CDR3 DNA follows: TGTGCCAGCAGCATCGAGACAGGGGCAGATACGCAGTATTTT. Translation: CASSIETGADTQYF.

In this sample, this clone turned up once. V usage is TRBV19 and J usage is TRBJ2-5; D ambiguous. CDR1 LNHDA and CDR2 SQIVND come from the germline V gene (reference sequence). V shed 2 bases and J shed 7 bases, with 14 bases lying between them. CDR3 size: 14 residues. The CDR3 protein is CASSITLYRGTQYF. CDR3 bases: TGTGCCAGTAGTATAACCCTGTATCGAGGGACCCAGTACTTC.

This chain uses TRBV6-5 with TRBJ1-2, with 11 bases matching TRBD1. The germline gives CDR1 MNHEY, CDR2 SVGAGI. This CDR3 contains 13 residues. The CDR3 region is CAFGTGGWSGYTF. The CDR3 DNA follows: TGTGCGTTCGGGACAGGGGGTTGGAGTGGCTACACCTTC.

This chain links TRBV27 with TRBJ2-1; D perhaps matches TRBD1 (6 bases). Germline V gene data show CDR1 as MNHEY and CDR2 as SMNVEV (reference sequence). The ends were cut back, 5 bases at V and 2 bases at J, with 16 bases in the middle. CDR3 size: 16 residues. This chain's CDR3 is CASSQRFTGPYNEQFF. DNA for the CDR3: TGTGCCAGCAGTCAACGTTTTACAGGGCCCTACAATGAGCAGTTCTTC.

V gene TRBV5-1 combines with J gene TRBJ2-7, with TRBD1 identical over 12 bases. The CDR3 has 15 amino acids. CDR1 SGHRS and CDR2 YFSETQ come from the germline V gene. J gave up 6 bases and V 4 bases, and 8 bases lay outside the gene matches. The CDR3 loop reads CASSPRGQGAGEQYF. The CDR3 DNA reads TGCGCCAGCAGCCCGCGGGGACAGGGGGCAGGCGAGCAGTACTTC.

This chain connects TRBV19 to TRBJ2-4, with a weak D call TRBD2 (5 bases). Germline CDR1 LNHDA, CDR2 SQIVND (reference sequence). CDR3 length: 12 residues. V shed 9 bases and J shed 2 bases, with 8 bases lying between them. DNA of the CDR3: TGTGCCAGCCGGGGATCCAAAAACATTCAGTACTTC. Its translation: CASRGSKNIQYF.

The chain carries TRBV5-1 and TRBJ2-1; TRBD2 matches 12 bases. The CDR3 contains 16 residues. Germline V gene data show CDR1 as SGHRS and CDR2 as YFSETQ. V lost 4 bases and J lost 1; bases outside the gene matches: 3. The CDR3 protein is CASSVLAGGSYNEQFF. DNA for the CDR3: TGCGCCAGCAGCGTCCTAGCGGGAGGGTCCTACAATGAGCAGTTCTTC.

This clone was observed a few times. The chain couples TRBV7-2 to TRBJ1-1; D is uncertain. V was cut by 6 bases and J by 1 base, with 12 bases left in between. Germline lookup yields CDR1 SGHTA and CDR2 FQGNSA. This CDR3 has 14 amino acids. The CDR3: CASSDGRRNTEAFF. CDR3 nucleotide sequence: TGTGCCAGCAGTGACGGACGGAGGAACACTGAAGCTTTCTTT.

This rearrangement joins TRBV4-1 to TRBJ2-2; 8 nucleotides agree with TRBD2. J was trimmed by 5 bases and V by 4 bases; bases with no gene match: 6. The CDR3 covers 15 residues. Germline assignment: CDR1 MGHRA and CDR2 YSYEKL. Here the CDR3 DNA reads TGCGCCAGCAGCCCCGGGAGGGTTGTGACCGGGGAGCTGTTTTTT. Translation: CASSPGRVVTGELFF.

The V and J genes are TRBV6-5 and TRBJ1-1; possible D gene TRBD1, 5 bases. CDR1 is MNHEY, CDR2 SVGAGI, per germline. V was clipped by 6 bases and J by 6 bases, with 20 bases between them. The CDR3 has 15 residues. The CDR3 sequence: CASSQDMVGLSEAFF. The CDR3 DNA is TGTGCCAGCAGCCAGGACATGGTAGGTCTTTCTGAAGCTTTCTTT.

The V call is TRBV12-3 or TRBV12-4, the J call TRBJ1-2; maybe TRBD1 (6 bases). The CDR3 spans 12 residues. The V gene lost 5 bases and the J gene lost 8 bases, with 12 bases spanning the gap. CDR3 nucleotides: TGTGCCAGCAGTACGAGGGGGGGCGGCTACACCTTC. The encoded protein is CASSTRGGGYTF.

This chain uses TRBV4-1 with TRBJ2-5; D is undetermined. V lost 0 bases, J lost 4 bases, and 15 bases lay in between. Germline lookup yields CDR1 MGHRA and CDR2 YSYEKL. CDR3 size: 16 residues. The CDR3 region has the DNA TGCGCCAGCAGCCAAGATTTGACCATACGGGTAGAGACCCAGTACTTC. As protein: CASSQDLTIRVETQYF.

The chain combines TRBV27 with TRBJ1-4, with no clear D. V lost 5 bases and J lost 2, with 15 bases in between. There are 16 residues in the CDR3. Per germline, CDR1 MNHEY and CDR2 SMNVEV (reference sequence). The CDR3 loop is CASSPRGLGTNEKLFF. The CDR3, as DNA: TGTGCCAGCAGTCCCCGGGGATTGGGGACTAATGAAAAACTGTTTTTT.

This rearrangement joins TRBV7-3 to TRBJ2-7; weak D call: TRBD1 (5 bases). V was clipped by 4 bases and J by 5 bases, with 18 bases between them. The CDR3 is 15 residues long. Germline CDR1 reads SGHTA; CDR2 reads FQGTGA. CDR3: CASSSRGDLGDEQYF. The DNA of the CDR3 is TGTGCCAGCAGCTCCCGTGGGGATTTAGGGGACGAGCAGTACTTC.

The chain uses TRBV3-1 (or the pseudogene TRBV3-2) and TRBJ2-7; TRBD1 agrees at 8 bases. Germline V gene sequence: CDR1 LGHDT, CDR2 YNNKEL (reference sequence). The CDR3 is made up of 14 amino acids. The V segment lost 2 bases and the J segment 1 base; nucleotides outside the gene matches: 1. The CDR3 region is CASSQRTGSYEQYF. The CDR3 DNA reads as TGTGCCAGCAGCCAAAGGACAGGGTCCTACGAGCAGTACTTC.

The J gene is TRBJ2-7, the V gene TRBV28, with D hard to call. V gave up 2 bases and J gave up 2 bases, with 10 bases separating them. Germline CDR1 and CDR2: MDHEN and SYDVKM. This CDR3 comprises 14 residues. CDR3: CASSLTVQTYEQYF. DNA for the CDR3: TGTGCCAGCAGTTTAACCGTACAGACCTACGAGCAGTACTTC. Supplemented by reference TRBV28 and TRBJ2-7, the full variable domain reads DVKVTQSSRYLVKRTGEKVFLECVQDMDHENMFWYRQDPGLGLRLIYFSYDVKMKEKGDIPEGYSVSREKKERFSLILESASTNQTSMYLCASSLTVQTYEQYFGPGTRLTVT.

The chain couples TRBV18 to TRBJ2-7; 10 bases match TRBD1. This CDR3 spans 14 amino acids. Losses at the gene ends were 3 bases for V and 7 bases for J; bases not matched to a gene: 6. The germline V gene has CDR1 KGHSH and CDR2 LQKENI. The CDR3: CASSPGQGEWEQYF. As DNA, the CDR3 is TGTGCCAGCTCACCCGGACAGGGGGAATGGGAGCAGTACTTC.

This chain connects TRBV2 to TRBJ2-1; perhaps TRBD2 as D (5 bases). The V and J ends lost 7 bases and 8 bases respectively, with 18 bases between them. Looked up from germline, CDR1 is SNHLY and CDR2 is FYNNEI. The CDR3 sequence is 14 residues long. The CDR3 nucleotides read TGTGCCAGCATCAGTGAGCCTAGCTCCCATGAGCAGTTCTTC. Protein: CASISEPSSHEQFF.

The chain recombines TRBV2 with TRBJ2-3; D is possibly TRBD2 (5 bases). The CDR3 covers 14 residues. V lost 3 bases and J 9 bases, leaving 16 bases between the germline ends. Germline V gene lookup returns CDR1 SNHLY and CDR2 FYNNEI. CDR3 residues: CASSDPPGERTQYF. In DNA, the CDR3 is TGTGCCAGCAGTGATCCCCCCGGGGAGCGCACGCAGTATTTT.

The J gene is TRBJ1-6, the V gene TRBV11-1; 8 nucleotides match TRBD1. V lost 3 bases and J lost 7; bases outside the gene matches: 2. There are 14 residues in the CDR3. Germline V gene lookup returns CDR1 SGHAT and CDR2 FQDESV (reference sequence). The CDR3 sequence is CASSLRQGNSPLHF. DNA of the CDR3: TGTGCCAGCAGCTTGAGACAGGGGAATTCACCCCTCCACTTT.

V usage is TRBV6-1 and J usage is TRBJ2-1, with TRBD2 matching over 7 bases. Germline V CDR1 and CDR2: MNHNS, SASEGT. Unmatched junction bases numbered 15, after V lost 4 bases and J lost 9 bases. The CDR3 totals 16 residues. The CDR3 protein is CASSARGLDLGREQFF. The DNA of the CDR3 is TGTGCCAGCAGTGCCCGAGGACTAGACTTGGGGCGTGAGCAGTTCTTC.

The chain is built from TRBV27 and TRBJ1-5; tentative D call: TRBD1 (5 bases). Germline assignment: CDR1 MNHEY and CDR2 SMNVEV (reference sequence). This CDR3 region has 15 residues. Trimming shortened V by 5 bases and J by 9 bases, and 20 bases separated the two germline ends. In DNA form, the CDR3 reads TGTGCCAGCAGTACTCAGGGACTTCCTAATGGGCCCCAGCATTTT. As protein: CASSTQGLPNGPQHF.

The genes are TRBV6-4 and TRBJ2-3; TRBD1 is a possible D gene (6 bases). The CDR3 covers 15 residues. CDR1 and CDR2 from the germline V gene are MRHNA and SNTAGT. V dropped 2 bases and J dropped 1 base, with 10 bases sitting between them. The CDR3 coding sequence is TGTGCCAGCAGTGACGGTGAGGGGGGCACAGATACGCAGTATTTT. This translates into CASSDGEGGTDTQYF.

The J gene is TRBJ1-1, the V gene TRBV18; D may be TRBD1 (5 bases). The V end was cut by 4 bases, the J end by 0 bases, with 12 bases between. The CDR3 has 15 residues. From germline, CDR1 is KGHSH and CDR2 LQKENI. Here the CDR3 reads CASSLAGGVNTEAFF. The CDR3 DNA is TGTGCCAGCTCACTAGCGGGGGGAGTGAACACTGAAGCTTTCTTT. Based on the CDR3 plus reference TRBV18 and TRBJ1-1, the full variable domain is NAGVMQNPRHLVRRRGQEARLRCSPMKGHSHVYWYRQLPEEGLKFMVYLQKENIIDESGMPKERFSAEFPKEGPSILRIQQVVRGDSAAYFCASSLAGGVNTEAFFGQGTRLTVV.